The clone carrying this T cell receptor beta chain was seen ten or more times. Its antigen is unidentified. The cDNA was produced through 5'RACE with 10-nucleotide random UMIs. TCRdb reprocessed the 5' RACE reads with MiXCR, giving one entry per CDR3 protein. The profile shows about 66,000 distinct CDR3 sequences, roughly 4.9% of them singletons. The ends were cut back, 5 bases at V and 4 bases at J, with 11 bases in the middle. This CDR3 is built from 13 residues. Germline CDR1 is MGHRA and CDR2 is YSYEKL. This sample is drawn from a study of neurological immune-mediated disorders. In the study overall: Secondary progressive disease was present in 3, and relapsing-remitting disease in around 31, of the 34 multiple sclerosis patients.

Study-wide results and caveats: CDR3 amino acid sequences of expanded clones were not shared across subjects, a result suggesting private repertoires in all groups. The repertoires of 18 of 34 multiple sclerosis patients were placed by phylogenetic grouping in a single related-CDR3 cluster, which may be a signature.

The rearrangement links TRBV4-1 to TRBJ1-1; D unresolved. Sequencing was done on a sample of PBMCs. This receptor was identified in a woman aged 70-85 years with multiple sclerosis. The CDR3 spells CASSEKVGTEAFF. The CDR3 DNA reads TGCGCCAGCAGCGAAAAAGTAGGCACTGAAGCTTTCTTT.